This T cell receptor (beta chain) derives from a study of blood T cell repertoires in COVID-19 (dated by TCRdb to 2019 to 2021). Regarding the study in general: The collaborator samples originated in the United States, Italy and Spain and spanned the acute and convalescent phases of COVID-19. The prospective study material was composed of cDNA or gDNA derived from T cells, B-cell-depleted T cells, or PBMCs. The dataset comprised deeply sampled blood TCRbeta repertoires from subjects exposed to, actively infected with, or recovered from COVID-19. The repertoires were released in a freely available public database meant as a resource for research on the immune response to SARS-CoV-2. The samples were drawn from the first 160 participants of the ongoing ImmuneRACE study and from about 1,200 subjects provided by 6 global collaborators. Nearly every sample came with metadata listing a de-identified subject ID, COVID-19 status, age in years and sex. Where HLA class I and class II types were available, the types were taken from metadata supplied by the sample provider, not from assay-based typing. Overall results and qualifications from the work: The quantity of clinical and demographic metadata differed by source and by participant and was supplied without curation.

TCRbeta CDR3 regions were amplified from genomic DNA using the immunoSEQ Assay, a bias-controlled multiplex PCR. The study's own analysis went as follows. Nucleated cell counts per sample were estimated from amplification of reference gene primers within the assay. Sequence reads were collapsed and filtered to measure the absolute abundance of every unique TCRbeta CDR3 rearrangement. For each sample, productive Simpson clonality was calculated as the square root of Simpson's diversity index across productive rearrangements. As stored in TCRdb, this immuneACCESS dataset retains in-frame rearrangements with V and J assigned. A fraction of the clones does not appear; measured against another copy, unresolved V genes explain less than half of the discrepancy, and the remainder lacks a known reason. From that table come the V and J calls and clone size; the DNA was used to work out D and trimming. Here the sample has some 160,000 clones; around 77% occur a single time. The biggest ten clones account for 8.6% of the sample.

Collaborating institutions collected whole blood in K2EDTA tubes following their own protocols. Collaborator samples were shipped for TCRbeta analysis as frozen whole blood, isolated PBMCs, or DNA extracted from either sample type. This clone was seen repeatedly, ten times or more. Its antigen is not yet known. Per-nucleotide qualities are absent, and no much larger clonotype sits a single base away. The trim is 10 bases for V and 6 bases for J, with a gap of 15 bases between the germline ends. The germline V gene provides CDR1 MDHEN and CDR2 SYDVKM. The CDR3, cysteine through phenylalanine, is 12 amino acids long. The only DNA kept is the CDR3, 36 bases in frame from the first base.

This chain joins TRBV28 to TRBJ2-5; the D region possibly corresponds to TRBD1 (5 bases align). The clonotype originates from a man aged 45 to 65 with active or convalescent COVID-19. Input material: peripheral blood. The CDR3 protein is CATLGQWQTQYF. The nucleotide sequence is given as TGTGCCACCCTGGGGCAGTGGCAGACCCAGTACTTC.